This T cell receptor beta chain was found in a study of shared clonotypes between healthy human individuals. The study drew all its donors from Caucasian adults living in Nashville, Tennessee. This clone was seen only a few times. Its target is not known. Study-wide results and caveats: For naive CD4 cells, roughly 5.5% of clonotypes were shared across a few donors.

The CDR3 covers 20 residues. The assay was immunoSEQ multiplex PCR, and TCRdb's table has in-frame clones only and misses some. The sample lists 850,000 to 1,200,000 clones; around 76% were seen once. The chain has TRBV21-1 and TRBJ2-7; the listed D gene, TRBD1, was not tested against the DNA. TRBV21-1 is a pseudogene. Sequencing was carried out using memory CD4+ T cells sorted from blood. As for subset: CD45RA-negative fraction. The receptor was derived from a man between 18 and 35 years old in good health. The CDR3 DNA reads TGTGCCAGCAGCAAAGGCTCGGACAGGGGGAAAATCCGCTTTTCCTACGAGCAGTACTTC. Amino acids: CASSKGSDRGKIRFSYEQYF.